A selection of T cell receptor beta chains follows, all from one sample in a study of cytomegalovirus exposure and HLA in healthy donors. Sequencing was performed with immunoSEQ multiplex PCR; in TCRdb, only in-frame clones are kept and a portion is missing. This table holds 100,000 or so clones, 12% to 15% found once. The sequenced sample was PBMCs. The source is a female donor in good health and CMV-seronegative. The CDR3 runs from the conserved cysteine through the conserved F or W. The D gene is left open where the match is weak. Clone size is given for some rows only: seen once, a few or many times, or a class if the clone is expanded.

abundance	v_gene	d_gene	j_gene	CDR3aa	CDR3nt
few	TRBV5-4	.	TRBJ1-3	CASSHSNRVGNTIYF	TGTGCCAGCAGCCACAGCAACAGGGTTGGAAACACCATATATTTT
few	TRBV6-6	.	TRBJ2-2	CASSEGGELFF	TGTGCCAGCAGTGAGGGCGGGGAGCTGTTTTTT
few	TRBV7-2	.	TRBJ2-1	CASRGSGTDYNEQFF	TGTGCCAGCAGGGGATCCGGGACTGATTACAATGAGCAGTTCTTC
few	TRBV19	TRBD2	TRBJ2-1	CASSIDTAGGPRSEQFF	TGTGCCAGTAGTATAGATACAGCGGGAGGGCCTAGGAGTGAGCAGTTCTTC
.	TRBV9	.	TRBJ2-1	CASSVGTTNEQFF	TGTGCCAGCAGCGTAGGAACTACAAATGAGCAGTTCTTC
few	TRBV5-4	.	TRBJ2-2	CASSSNGGRRAGELFF	TGTGCCAGCAGCTCGAATGGTGGGAGGAGGGCCGGGGAGCTGTTTTTT
few	TRBV6-5	.	TRBJ2-5	CASSYSMGDWQETQYF	TGTGCCAGCAGTTACTCGATGGGAGACTGGCAAGAGACCCAGTACTTC
few	TRBV30	.	TRBJ2-1	CAWSLGAGEQFF	TGTGCCTGGAGTTTAGGTGCGGGTGAGCAGTTCTTC
.	TRBV16	.	TRBJ1-2	CASSQFGGRNYGYTF	TGTGCCAGCAGCCAATTCGGTGGCAGGAACTATGGCTACACCTTC
.	TRBV7-8	.	TRBJ2-7	CASSSFDNYEQYF	TGTGCCAGCAGCTCTTTCGACAACTACGAGCAGTACTTC
few	TRBV9	.	TRBJ2-1	CASSRLGGYSHSSYNEQFF	TGTGCCAGCAGCCGCCTAGGAGGCTACTCACATAGCTCCTACAATGAGCAGTTCTTC
.	TRBV6-5	.	TRBJ2-7	CASSSSSVHYEQYF	TGTGCCAGCAGTTCTTCCAGCGTTCACTACGAGCAGTACTTC
few	TRBV5-1	TRBD1	TRBJ1-1	CASSLSSRTGVTEAFF	TGCGCCAGCAGCTTGTCTAGTAGGACAGGGGTCACTGAAGCTTTCTTT